This T cell receptor beta chain was identified in a study of blood T cell repertoires in COVID-19 (TCRdb year 2020). For the study in its entirety: The collaborator samples originated in the United States, Italy and Spain and spanned the acute and convalescent phases of COVID-19. The prospective study material was composed of cDNA or gDNA derived from T cells, B-cell-depleted T cells, or PBMCs. Deeply sampled blood TCRbeta repertoires from subjects exposed to, actively infected with, or recovered from COVID-19 were included in the dataset. The repertoires were released in a freely available public database intended as a resource for research on the immune response to SARS-CoV-2. The samples were drawn from two sources: the first 160 participants of the ongoing ImmuneRACE study, and 1,000 to 1,500 subjects contributed by 6 global collaborators. Sample metadata almost always included a de-identified subject ID, COVID-19 status, age in years and sex. Where available, HLA class I and class II types were taken from metadata supplied by the sample provider and were not determined by assay-based typing. What the work shows at the level of the full study, not this receptor alone: The quantity of clinical and demographic metadata differed by source and by participant and was supplied without curation.

Collaborating institutions collected whole blood in K2EDTA tubes following their own protocols. For TCRbeta analysis, collaborator samples were shipped as frozen whole blood, as isolated PBMCs, or as DNA extracted from either sample type. Note on this clone: Its antigen remains undetermined. Per-base quality was not reported, and no clone a single base away is much larger than it.

TCRbeta CDR3 regions were amplified from genomic DNA using the immunoSEQ Assay, a bias-controlled multiplex PCR. In the source study's methods: Nucleated cell counts per sample were estimated from amplification of reference gene primers within the assay. To quantify the absolute abundance of each unique TCRbeta CDR3 rearrangement, sequence reads were collapsed and filtered. Productive Simpson clonality was computed per sample as the square root of Simpson's diversity index over productive rearrangements. TCRdb holds this immuneACCESS table with in-frame rearrangements only. Some clones are missing; in checked studies, unresolved V genes explain under half, and the rest has no known cause. For V, J and clone size, that table is used; D and trimming come from the DNA. This sample comprises 150,000 to 200,000 clones, around nine tenths of them detected only once. The ten biggest clones cover approximately 3.3% of the sample.

This clonotype was obtained from a man aged 18 to 29 with active or convalescent COVID-19. The sequenced sample consisted of peripheral blood.

The CDR3 sequence is CASSDSGNQPQHF. The base sequence is TGCGCCAGCAGTGACTCGGGCAATCAGCCCCAGCATTTT. The chain was built from TRBV10-1 and TRBJ1-5; no D gene call is confident. Deletion took 3 bases off V and 2 bases off J, with a span of 5 bases between the germline ends. Its CDR3 holds 13 amino acids, cysteine through phenylalanine. Only the CDR3 portion is preserved as DNA: 39 bases, with reading frame beginning at the first base. Via the germline V gene (reference sequence), CDR1 is WNHNN and CDR2 SYGVQD.